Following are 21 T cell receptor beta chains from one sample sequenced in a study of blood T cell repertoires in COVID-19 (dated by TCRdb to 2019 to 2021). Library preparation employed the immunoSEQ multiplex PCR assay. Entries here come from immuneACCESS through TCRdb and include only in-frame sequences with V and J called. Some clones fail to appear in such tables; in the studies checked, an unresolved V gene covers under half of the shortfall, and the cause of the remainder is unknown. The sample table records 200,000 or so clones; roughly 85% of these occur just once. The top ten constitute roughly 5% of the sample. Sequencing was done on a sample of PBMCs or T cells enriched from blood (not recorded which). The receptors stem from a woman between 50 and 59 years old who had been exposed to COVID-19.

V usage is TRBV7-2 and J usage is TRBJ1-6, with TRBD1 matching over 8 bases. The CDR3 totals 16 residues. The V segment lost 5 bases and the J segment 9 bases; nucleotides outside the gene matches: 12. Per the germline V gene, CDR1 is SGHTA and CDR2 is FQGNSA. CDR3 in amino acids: CASSLTGVGISSPLHF. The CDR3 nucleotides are TGTGCCAGCAGCCTGACAGGGGTGGGGATTAGTTCACCCCTCCACTTT.

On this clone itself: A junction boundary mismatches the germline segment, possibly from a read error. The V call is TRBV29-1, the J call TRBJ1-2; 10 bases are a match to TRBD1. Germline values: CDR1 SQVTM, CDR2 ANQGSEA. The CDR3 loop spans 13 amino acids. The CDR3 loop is CSVRTGGNYGYTF. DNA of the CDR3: TGCAGCGTCCGGACAGGGGGGAACTACGGCTACACCTTC.

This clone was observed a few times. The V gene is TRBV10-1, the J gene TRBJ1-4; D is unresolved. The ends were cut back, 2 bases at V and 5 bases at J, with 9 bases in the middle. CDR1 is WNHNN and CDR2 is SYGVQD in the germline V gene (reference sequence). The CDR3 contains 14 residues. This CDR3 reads CASSEADSNEKLFF. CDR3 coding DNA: TGCGCCAGCAGTGAGGCAGATTCGAATGAAAAACTGTTTTTT.

CDR3 nucleotide sequence: TGTGCCAGCAGCCACCCGGACAGCTACGAGCAGTACTTC. Residues: CASSHPDSYEQYF. This rearrangement joins TRBV3-1 (or the pseudogene TRBV3-2) to TRBJ2-7, with D maybe TRBD1 (6 bases). This CDR3 is built from 13 residues. Germline values: CDR1 LGHDT, CDR2 YNNKEL (reference sequence). The V and J ends lost 3 bases and 3 bases respectively, with 9 bases between them.

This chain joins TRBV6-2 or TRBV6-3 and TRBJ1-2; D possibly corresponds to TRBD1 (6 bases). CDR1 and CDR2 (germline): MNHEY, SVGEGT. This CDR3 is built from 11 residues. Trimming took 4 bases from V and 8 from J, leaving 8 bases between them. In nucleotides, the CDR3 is TGTGCCAGCAGTTCCACAGGGGGCTACACCTTC. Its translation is CASSSTGGYTF.

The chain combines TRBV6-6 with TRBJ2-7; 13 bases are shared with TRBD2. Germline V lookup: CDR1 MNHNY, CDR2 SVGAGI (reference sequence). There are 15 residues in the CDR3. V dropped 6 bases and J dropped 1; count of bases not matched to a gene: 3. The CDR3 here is CASSPLAGGSYEQYF. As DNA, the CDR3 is TGTGCCAGCAGCCCACTAGCGGGGGGGTCCTACGAGCAGTACTTC.

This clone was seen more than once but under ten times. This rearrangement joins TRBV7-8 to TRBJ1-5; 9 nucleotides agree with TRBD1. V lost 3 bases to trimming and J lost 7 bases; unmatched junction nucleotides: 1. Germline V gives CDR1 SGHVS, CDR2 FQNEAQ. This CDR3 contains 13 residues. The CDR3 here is CASSFDRGQPQHF. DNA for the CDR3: TGTGCCAGCAGCTTCGACAGGGGGCAGCCCCAGCATTTT.

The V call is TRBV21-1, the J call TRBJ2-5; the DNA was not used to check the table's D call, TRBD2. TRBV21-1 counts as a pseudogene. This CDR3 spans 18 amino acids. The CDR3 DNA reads TGTGCCAGCAACCTACCGCCCCCGGCGGGGGGGCCCGGGGAGACCCAGTACTTC. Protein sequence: CASNLPPPAGGPGETQYF.

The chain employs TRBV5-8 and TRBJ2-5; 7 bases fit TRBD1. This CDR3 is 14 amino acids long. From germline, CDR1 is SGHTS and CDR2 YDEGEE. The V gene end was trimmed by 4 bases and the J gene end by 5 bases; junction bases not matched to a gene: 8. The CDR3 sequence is CASSTFTGAETQYF. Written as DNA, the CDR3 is TGTGCCAGCAGCACCTTCACAGGGGCCGAGACCCAGTACTTC.

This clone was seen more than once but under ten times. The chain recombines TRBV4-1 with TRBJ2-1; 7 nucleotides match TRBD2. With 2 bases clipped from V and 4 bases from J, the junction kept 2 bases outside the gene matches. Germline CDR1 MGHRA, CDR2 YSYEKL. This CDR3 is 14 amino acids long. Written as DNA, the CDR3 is TGCGCCAGCAGCCAAATTAGCGGGTACAATGAGCAGTTCTTC. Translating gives CASSQISGYNEQFF.

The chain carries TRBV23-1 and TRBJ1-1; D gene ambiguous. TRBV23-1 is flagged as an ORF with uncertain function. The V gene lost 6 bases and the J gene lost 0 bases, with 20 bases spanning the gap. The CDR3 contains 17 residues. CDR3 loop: CASSLVGEKGMNTEAFF. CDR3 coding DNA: TGCGCCAGCAGCCTGGTCGGGGAGAAAGGAATGAACACTGAAGCTTTCTTT.

The CDR3 DNA follows: TGCGCCAGCAGCTTGGCCGGGACAGGGAGCACTGAAGCTTTCTTT. This sequence encodes CASSLAGTGSTEAFF. J is TRBJ1-1 and V is TRBV5-1, with 9 positions matching TRBD1. V was clipped by 0 bases and J by 4 bases; unmatched bases: 4. The CDR3 has 15 amino acids. The germline V gene encodes CDR1 SGHRS and CDR2 YFSETQ. Supplemented by reference TRBV5-1 and TRBJ1-1, the full variable domain reads KAGVTQTPRYLIKTRGQQVTLSCSPISGHRSVSWYQQTPGQGLQFLFEYFSETQRNKGNFPGRFSGRQFSNSRSEMNVSTLELGDSALYLCASSLAGTGSTEAFFGQGTRLTVV.

The CDR3 protein is CASISPRRGLMNTEAFF. The CDR3 DNA reads TGTGCCAGCATCTCACCGCGCCGGGGACTAATGAACACTGAAGCTTTCTTT. The chain has TRBV28 and TRBJ1-1, with D tentatively TRBD1 (5 bases). CDR3 length equals 17 residues. Trimming cost V 7 bases and J 0 bases, with 21 bases left between them. From germline, CDR1 is MDHEN and CDR2 SYDVKM.

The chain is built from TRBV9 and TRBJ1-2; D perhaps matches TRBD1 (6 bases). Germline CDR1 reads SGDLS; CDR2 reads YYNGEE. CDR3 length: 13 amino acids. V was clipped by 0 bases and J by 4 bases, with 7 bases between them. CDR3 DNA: TGTGCCAGCAGCGTAGAGGACAGCTATGGCTACACCTTC. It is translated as CASSVEDSYGYTF.

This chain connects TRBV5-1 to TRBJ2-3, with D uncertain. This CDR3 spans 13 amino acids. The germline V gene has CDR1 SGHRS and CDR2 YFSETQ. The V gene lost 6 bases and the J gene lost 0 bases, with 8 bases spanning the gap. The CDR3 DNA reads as TGCGCCAGCAACCCGGAGAGCACAGATACGCAGTATTTT. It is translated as CASNPESTDTQYF.

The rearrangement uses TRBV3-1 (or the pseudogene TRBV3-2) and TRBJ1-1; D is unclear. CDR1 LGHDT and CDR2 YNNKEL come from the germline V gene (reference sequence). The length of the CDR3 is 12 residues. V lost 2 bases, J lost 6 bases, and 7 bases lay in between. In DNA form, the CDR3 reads TGTGCCAGCAGCCAATCAGGCGCTGAAGCTTTCTTT. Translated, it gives CASSQSGAEAFF.

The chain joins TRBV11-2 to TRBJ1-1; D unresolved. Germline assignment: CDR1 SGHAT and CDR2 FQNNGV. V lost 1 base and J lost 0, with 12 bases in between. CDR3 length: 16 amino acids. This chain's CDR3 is CASSLAGGIMNTEAFF. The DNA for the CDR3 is TGTGCCAGCAGCTTAGCCGGCGGGATCATGAACACTGAAGCTTTCTTT.

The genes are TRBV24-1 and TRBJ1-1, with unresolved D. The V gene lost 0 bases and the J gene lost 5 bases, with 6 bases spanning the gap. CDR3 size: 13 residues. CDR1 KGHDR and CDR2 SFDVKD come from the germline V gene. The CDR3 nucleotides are TGTGCCACCAGTGATTTGCCCGGGACTGAAGCTTTCTTT. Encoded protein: CATSDLPGTEAFF.

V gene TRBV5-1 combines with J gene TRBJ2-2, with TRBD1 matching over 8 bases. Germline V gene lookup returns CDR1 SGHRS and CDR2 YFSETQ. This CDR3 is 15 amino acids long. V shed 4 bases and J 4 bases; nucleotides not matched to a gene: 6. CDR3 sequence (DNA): TGCGCCAGCAGCCCGGACAGGGCGGGCACCGGGGAGCTGTTTTTT. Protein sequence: CASSPDRAGTGELFF. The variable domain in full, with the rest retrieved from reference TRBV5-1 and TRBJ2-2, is KAGVTQTPRYLIKTRGQQVTLSCSPISGHRSVSWYQQTPGQGLQFLFEYFSETQRNKGNFPGRFSGRQFSNSRSEMNVSTLELGDSALYLCASSPDRAGTGELFFGEGSRLTVL.

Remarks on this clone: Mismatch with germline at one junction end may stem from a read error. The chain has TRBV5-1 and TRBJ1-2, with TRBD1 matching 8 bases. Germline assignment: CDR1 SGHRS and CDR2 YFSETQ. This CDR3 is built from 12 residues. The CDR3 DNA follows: TGCGCCAGCACCTTGACAGGGGACGGCTACACCTTC. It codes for CASTLTGDGYTF.

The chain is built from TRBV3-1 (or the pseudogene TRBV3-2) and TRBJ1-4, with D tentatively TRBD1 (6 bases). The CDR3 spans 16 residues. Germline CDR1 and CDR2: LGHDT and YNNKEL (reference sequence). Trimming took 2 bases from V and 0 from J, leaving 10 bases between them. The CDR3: CASSQTYRATNEKLFF. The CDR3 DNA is TGTGCCAGCAGCCAAACGTACAGGGCAACTAATGAAAAACTGTTTTTT.